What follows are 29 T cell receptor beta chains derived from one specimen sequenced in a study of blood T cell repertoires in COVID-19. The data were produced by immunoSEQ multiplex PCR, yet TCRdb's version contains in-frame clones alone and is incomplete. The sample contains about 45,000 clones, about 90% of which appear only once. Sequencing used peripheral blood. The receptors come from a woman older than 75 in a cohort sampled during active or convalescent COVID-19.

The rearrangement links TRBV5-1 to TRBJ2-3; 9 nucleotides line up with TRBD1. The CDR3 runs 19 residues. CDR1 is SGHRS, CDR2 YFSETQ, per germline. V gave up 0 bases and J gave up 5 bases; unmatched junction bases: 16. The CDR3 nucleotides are TGCGCCAGCAGCTTGGCCTTGTACCGGGACAGGGCTTGGATAGATACGCAGTATTTT. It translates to CASSLALYRDRAWIDTQYF. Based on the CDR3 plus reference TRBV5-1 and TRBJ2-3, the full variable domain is KAGVTQTPRYLIKTRGQQVTLSCSPISGHRSVSWYQQTPGQGLQFLFEYFSETQRNKGNFPGRFSGRQFSNSRSEMNVSTLELGDSALYLCASSLALYRDRAWIDTQYFGPGTRLTVL.

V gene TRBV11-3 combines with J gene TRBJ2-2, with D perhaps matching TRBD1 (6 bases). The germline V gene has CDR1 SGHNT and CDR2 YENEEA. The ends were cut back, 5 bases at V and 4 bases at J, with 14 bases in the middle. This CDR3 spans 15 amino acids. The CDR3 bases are TGTGCCAGCAGCCGCCCGCTAGGGGGCACCGGGGAGCTGTTTTTT. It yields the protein CASSRPLGGTGELFF.

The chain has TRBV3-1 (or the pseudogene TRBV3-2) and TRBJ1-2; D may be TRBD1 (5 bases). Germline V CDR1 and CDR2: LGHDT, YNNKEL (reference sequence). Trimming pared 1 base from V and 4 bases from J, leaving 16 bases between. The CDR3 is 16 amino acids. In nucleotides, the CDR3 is TGTGCCAGCAGCCAAGCCGGGGGACCCCTGGGCTATGGCTACACCTTC. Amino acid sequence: CASSQAGGPLGYGYTF.

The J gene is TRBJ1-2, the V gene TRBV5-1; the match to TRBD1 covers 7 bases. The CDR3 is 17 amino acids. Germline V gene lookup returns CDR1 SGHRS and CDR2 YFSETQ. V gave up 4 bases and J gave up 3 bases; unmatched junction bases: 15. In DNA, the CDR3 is TGCGCCAGCAGCCGATCTGGACAGGATACAGTAGACTATGGCTACACCTTC. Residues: CASSRSGQDTVDYGYTF.

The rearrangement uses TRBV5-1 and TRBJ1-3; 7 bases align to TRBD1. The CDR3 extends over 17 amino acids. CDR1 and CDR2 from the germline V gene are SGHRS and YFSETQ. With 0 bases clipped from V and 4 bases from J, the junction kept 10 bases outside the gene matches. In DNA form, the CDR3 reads TGCGCCAGCAGCTTGGAGGGGGCCCCCATGCCCGGAAACACCATATATTTT. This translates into CASSLEGAPMPGNTIYF.

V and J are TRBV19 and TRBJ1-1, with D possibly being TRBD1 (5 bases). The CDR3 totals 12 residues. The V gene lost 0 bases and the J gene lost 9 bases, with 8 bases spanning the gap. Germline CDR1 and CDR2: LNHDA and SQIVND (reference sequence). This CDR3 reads CASSIEAGKAFF. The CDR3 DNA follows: TGTGCCAGTAGTATAGAGGCAGGGAAAGCTTTCTTT.

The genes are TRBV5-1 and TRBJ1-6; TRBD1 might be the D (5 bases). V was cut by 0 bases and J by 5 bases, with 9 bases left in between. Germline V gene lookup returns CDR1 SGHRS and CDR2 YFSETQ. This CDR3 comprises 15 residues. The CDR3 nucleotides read TGCGCCAGCAGCTTGGATCAGGGAAATAATTCACCCCTCCACTTT. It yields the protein CASSLDQGNNSPLHF.

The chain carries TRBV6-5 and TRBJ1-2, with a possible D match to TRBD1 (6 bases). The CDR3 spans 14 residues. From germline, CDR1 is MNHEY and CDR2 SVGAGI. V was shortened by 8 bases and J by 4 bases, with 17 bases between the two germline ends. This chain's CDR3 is CASQNPGARYGYTF. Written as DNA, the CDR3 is TGTGCCAGCCAAAACCCAGGGGCCCGCTATGGCTACACCTTC.

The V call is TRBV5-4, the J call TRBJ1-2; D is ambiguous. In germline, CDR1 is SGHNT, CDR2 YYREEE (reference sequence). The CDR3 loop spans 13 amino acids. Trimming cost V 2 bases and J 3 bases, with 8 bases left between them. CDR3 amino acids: CASSFEPDYGYTF. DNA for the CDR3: TGTGCCAGCAGCTTTGAACCAGACTATGGCTACACCTTC.

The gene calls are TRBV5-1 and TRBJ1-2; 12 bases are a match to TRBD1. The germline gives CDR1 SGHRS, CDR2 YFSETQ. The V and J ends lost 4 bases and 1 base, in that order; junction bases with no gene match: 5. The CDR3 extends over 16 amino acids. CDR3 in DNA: TGCGCCAGCAGCCCGGGACAGGGGGCGAGTAACTATGGCTACACCTTC. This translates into CASSPGQGASNYGYTF.

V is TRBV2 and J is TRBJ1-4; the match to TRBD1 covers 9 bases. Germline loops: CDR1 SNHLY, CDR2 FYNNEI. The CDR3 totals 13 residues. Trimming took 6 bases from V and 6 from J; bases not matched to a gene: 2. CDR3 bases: TGTGCCAGCAGGAGGGACAGGGATGAAAAACTGTTTTTT. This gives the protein CASRRDRDEKLFF.

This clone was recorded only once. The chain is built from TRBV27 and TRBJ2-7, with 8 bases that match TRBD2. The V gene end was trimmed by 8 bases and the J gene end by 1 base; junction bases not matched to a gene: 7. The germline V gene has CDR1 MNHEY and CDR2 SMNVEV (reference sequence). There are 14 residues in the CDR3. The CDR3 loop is CASRREGNSYEQYF. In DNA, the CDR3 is TGTGCCAGCCGCCGGGAGGGGAATTCCTACGAGCAGTACTTC.

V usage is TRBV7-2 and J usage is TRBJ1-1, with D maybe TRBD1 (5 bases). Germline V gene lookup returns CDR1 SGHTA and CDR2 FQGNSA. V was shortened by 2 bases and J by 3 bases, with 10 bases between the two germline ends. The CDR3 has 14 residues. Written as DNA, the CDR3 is TGTGCCAGCAGCTTACAGGGAAGGGACACTGAAGCTTTCTTT. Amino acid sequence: CASSLQGRDTEAFF.

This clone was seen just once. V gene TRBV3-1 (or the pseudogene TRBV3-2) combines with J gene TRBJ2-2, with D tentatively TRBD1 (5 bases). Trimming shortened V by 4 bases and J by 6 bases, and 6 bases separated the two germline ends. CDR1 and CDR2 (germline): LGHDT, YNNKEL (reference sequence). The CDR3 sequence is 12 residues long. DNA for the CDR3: TGTGCCAGCAGCCGGACATCCGGGGAGCTGTTTTTT. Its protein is CASSRTSGELFF.

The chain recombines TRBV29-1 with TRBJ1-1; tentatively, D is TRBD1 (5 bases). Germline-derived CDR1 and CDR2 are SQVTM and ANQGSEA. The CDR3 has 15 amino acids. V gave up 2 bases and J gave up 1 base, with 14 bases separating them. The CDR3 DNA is TGCAGCGTTGAACGGCGCCAGGGCGGGAACACTGAAGCTTTCTTT. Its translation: CSVERRQGGNTEAFF.

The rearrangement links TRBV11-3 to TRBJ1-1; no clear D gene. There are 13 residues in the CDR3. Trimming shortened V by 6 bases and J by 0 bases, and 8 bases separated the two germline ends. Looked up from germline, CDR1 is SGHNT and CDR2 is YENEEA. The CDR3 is CASSRELNTEAFF. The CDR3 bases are TGTGCCAGCAGTCGTGAGCTGAACACTGAAGCTTTCTTT.

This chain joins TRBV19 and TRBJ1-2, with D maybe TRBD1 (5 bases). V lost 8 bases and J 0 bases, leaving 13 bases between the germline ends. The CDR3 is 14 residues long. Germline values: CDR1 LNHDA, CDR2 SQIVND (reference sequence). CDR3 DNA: TGTGCCAGTCGAGGCAGGGCATCTAACTATGGCTACACCTTC. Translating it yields CASRGRASNYGYTF.

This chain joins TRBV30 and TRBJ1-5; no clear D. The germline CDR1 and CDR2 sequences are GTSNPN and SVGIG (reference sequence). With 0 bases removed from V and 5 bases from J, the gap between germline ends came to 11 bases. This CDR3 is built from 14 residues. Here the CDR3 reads CAWSVLGLYQPQHF. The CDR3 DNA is TGTGCCTGGAGTGTACTAGGGTTGTATCAGCCCCAGCATTTT. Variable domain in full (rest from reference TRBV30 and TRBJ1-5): SQTIHQWPATLVQPVGSPLSLECTVEGTSNPNLYWYRQAAGRGLQLLFYSVGIGQISSEVPQNLSASRPQDRQFILSSKKLLLSDSGFYLCAWSVLGLYQPQHFGDGTRLSIL.

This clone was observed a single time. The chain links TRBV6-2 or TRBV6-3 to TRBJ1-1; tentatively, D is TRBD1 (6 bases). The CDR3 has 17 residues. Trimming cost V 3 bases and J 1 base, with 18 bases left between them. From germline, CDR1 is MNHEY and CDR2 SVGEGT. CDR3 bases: TGTGCCAGCAGTTATCACCGATACCTCAGGGGGAACACTGAAGCTTTCTTT. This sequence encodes CASSYHRYLRGNTEAFF.

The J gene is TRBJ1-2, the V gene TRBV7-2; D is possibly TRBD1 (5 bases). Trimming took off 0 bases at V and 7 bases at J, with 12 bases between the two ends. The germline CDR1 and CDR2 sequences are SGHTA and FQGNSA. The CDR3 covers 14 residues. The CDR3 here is CASSLALQGSGYTF. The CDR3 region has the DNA TGTGCCAGCAGCTTAGCGCTCCAGGGATCTGGCTACACCTTC. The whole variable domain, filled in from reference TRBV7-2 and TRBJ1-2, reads GAGVSQSPSNKVTEKGKDVELRCDPISGHTALYWYRQSLGQGLEFLIYFQGNSAPDKSGLPSDRFSAERTGGSVSTLTIQRTQQEDSAVYLCASSLALQGSGYTFGSGTRLTVV.

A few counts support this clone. CDR3 in DNA: TGTGCCAGCAGTGGGGGTAGGGGGTATCAGCCCCAGCATTTT. Protein sequence: CASSGGRGYQPQHF. The rearrangement joins TRBV2 to TRBJ1-5; a weak D match, TRBD1 (6 bases). The V end was cut by 4 bases, the J end by 5 bases, with 12 bases between. Germline loops: CDR1 SNHLY, CDR2 FYNNEI. The CDR3 consists of 14 residues.

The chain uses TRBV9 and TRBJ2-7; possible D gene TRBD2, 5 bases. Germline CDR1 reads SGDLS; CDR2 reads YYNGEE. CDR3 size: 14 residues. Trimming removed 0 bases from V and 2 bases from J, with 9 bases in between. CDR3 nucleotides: TGTGCCAGCAGCGTAGGAGGACTGCCCTACGAGCAGTACTTC. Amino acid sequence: CASSVGGLPYEQYF.

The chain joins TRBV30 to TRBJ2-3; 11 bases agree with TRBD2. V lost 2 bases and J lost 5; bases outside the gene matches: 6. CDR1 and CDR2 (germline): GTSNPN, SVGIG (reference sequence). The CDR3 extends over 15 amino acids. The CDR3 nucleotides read TGTGCCTGGAGTATAGCGGGAGGGCCGAAAGATACGCAGTATTTT. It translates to CAWSIAGGPKDTQYF.

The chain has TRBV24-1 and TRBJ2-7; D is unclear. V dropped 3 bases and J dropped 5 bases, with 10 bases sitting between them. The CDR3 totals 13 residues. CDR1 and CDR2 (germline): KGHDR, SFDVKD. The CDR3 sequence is CATSDPVAHEQYF. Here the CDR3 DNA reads TGTGCCACCAGTGATCCAGTAGCTCACGAGCAGTACTTC.

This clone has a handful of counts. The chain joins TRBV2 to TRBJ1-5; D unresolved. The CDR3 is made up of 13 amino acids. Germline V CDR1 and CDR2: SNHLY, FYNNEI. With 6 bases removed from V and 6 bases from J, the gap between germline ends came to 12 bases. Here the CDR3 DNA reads TGTGCCAGCAGACGTACAGCGGGTCAGCCCCAGCATTTT. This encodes CASRRTAGQPQHF.

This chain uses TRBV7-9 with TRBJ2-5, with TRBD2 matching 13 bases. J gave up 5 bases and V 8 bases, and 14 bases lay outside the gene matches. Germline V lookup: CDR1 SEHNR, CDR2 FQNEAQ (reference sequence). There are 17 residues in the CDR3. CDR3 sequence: CASHKGRLAGGRETQYF. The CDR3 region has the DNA TGTGCCAGCCATAAAGGGAGACTAGCGGGGGGACGGGAGACCCAGTACTTC.

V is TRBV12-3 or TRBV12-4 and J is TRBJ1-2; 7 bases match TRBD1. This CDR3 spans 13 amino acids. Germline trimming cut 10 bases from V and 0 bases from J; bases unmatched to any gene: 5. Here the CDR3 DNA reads TGTGCCACCAGCAGGGGGGCTAACTATGGCTACACCTTC. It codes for CATSRGANYGYTF.

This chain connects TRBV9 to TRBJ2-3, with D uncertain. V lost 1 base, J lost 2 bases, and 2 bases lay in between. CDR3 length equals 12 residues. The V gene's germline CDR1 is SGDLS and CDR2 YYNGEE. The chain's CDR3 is CASSVYTDTQYF. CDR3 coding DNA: TGTGCCAGCAGCGTATACACAGATACGCAGTATTTT.

CDR3 residues: CASSQGGGQPQHF. For the CDR3, the DNA is TGTGCCAGCAGCCAAGGGGGAGGTCAGCCCCAGCATTTT. The V call is TRBV3-1 (or the pseudogene TRBV3-2), the J call TRBJ1-5; D uncertain. This CDR3 is 13 amino acids long. Between the trimmed V and J ends, which lost 1 base and 6 bases, there was a span of 7 bases. In germline, CDR1 is LGHDT, CDR2 YNNKEL (reference sequence).